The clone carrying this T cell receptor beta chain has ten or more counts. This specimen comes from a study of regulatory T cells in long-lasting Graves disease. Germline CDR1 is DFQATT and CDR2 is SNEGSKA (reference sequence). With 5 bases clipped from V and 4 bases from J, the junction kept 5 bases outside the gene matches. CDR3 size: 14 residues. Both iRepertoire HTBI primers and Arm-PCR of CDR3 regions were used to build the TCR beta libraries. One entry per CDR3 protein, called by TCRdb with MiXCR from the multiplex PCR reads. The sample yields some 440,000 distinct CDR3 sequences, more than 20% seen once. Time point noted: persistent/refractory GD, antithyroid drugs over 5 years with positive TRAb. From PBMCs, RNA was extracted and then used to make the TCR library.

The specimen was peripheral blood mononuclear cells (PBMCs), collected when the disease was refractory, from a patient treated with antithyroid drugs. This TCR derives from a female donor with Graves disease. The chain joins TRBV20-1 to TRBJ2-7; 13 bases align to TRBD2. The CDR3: CSAVTSGRLYEQYF. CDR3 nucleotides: TGCAGTGCTGTGACTAGCGGGAGGTTGTACGAGCAGTACTTC.